This T cell receptor (beta chain) was identified during a study of T cell responses to AZD1222 COVID-19 vaccine. The protocol was immunoSEQ multiplex PCR, while the TCRdb copy is restricted to in-frame clones and leaves out a portion. Found here are approximately 150,000 clones, less than 95% of them singletons; the top ten hold about 4.5%. The germline gives CDR1 WSHSY, CDR2 SAAADI. This CDR3 has 13 residues. Between the trimmed V and J ends, which lost 6 bases and 5 bases, there was a span of 14 bases. Sequencing was performed on peripheral blood, taken on day 0 of AZD1222 vaccination. J is TRBJ2-7 and V is TRBV10-2, with D perhaps TRBD2 (6 bases). The receptor was isolated from an adult in good health. CDR3 residues: CASRREITHEQYF. The DNA of the CDR3 is TGCGCCAGCAGGCGGGAAATTACCCACGAGCAGTACTTC.